This is a list of T cell receptor beta chains from one sample in a study of CD8+ T cells in alopecia areata. The assay was immunoSEQ multiplex PCR, and TCRdb's table has in-frame clones only and misses some. The table shows about 190,000 clones, with about 60% occurring only once. The material was CD8+ T cells sorted from blood, obtained at week 24, from a patient treated with tofacitinib. The receptors here all came from a human donor with alopecia areata. Each CDR3 is given with its conserved first and last residue. The order of the fields is clone size, J gene, V gene, CDR3 length, D gene, CDR3 DNA, CDR3 protein. A D gene is named only where the DNA matches it firmly. Clone size is shown for a subset of rows, as once, few, many or a class of expanded clone.

>few|TRBJ2-3|TRBV6-1|11|NA
TGTGCCAGCAGTTCTCGGGATACGCAGTATTTT
CASSSRDTQYF
>NA|TRBJ1-2|TRBV30|10|TRBD1
TGTGCCTGGAGCGGACAGGGGCCCGTTTTC
CAWSGQGPVF
>NA|TRBJ2-7|TRBV23-1|17|NA
TGCGCCAGCAGTCAATCACCGTGGGGGGCAGGGTTCTGCGAGCAGTACTTC
CASSQSPWGAGFCEQYF
>NA|TRBJ1-2|TRBV2|14|NA
TGTGCCAGCAGTGACGGGTTTCCCGCCGGCCACTACACCTTC
CASSDGFPAGHYTF
>once|TRBJ1-4|TRBV5-1|13|NA
TGCGCCAGCAGCGCGGACTCGGAGGAAAAACTGTTTTTT
CASSADSEEKLFF
>NA|TRBJ1-2|TRBV27|16|NA
TGTGCCAGCAGTTCTTACCTGACGGGGGGGTTTAGTGGCTACACCTTC
CASSSYLTGGFSGYTF
>NA|TRBJ1-1|TRBV4-1|14|NA
TGCGCCAGCAGCCAAGAAAACCAGGGAACTGAAGCTTTCTTT
CASSQENQGTEAFF
>few|TRBJ2-1|TRBV27|16|TRBD1
TGTGCCAGCAGTCTACTAGGGGAAACAGGGGTGGGTGAGCAGTTCTTC
CASSLLGETGVGEQFF
>NA|TRBJ1-2|TRBV29-1|15|TRBD1
TGCAGCGTCCCACGCGGACAGGGGGTTTCCTATGGCTACACCTTC
CSVPRGQGVSYGYTF
>few|TRBJ1-6|TRBV5-6|18|TRBD1
TGTGCCAGCAGCTTGGATAGGGAGTTCGGGACAGGGGGCCCACCCCTCCACTTT
CASSLDREFGTGGPPLHF
>NA|TRBJ1-2|TRBV29-1|12|NA
TGCAGCGTTCCTAGGCTTGACTATGGCTACACCTTC
CSVPRLDYGYTF
>few|TRBJ2-5|TRBV5-6|16|NA
TGTGCCAGCAGCTTTAACTCGGACAGCCAGAAAGAGACCCAGTACTTC
CASSFNSDSQKETQYF
>NA|TRBJ1-6|TRBV13|17|NA
TGTGCCAGCAGCGGCCCACCACAGGGTGGATATAATTCACCCCTCCACTTT
CASSGPPQGGYNSPLHF
>NA|TRBJ2-3|TRBV15|15|TRBD2
TGTGCCACCCGCGGGGAGCGGGGCAGCACAGATACGCAGTATTTT
CATRGERGSTDTQYF
>once|TRBJ2-5|TRBV9|15|TRBD2
TGTGCCAGCAGCGTCGGACTAGCGGGGTTGGAGACCCAGTACTTC
CASSVGLAGLETQYF
>NA|TRBJ2-1|TRBV2|16|TRBD1
TGTGCCAGCAGCGATACGGGACAGGGGCGTTACAATGAGCAGTTCTTC
CASSDTGQGRYNEQFF
>few|TRBJ2-5|TRBV4-1|15|TRBD2
TGCGCCAGCAGCCCAAGCGGGGGGCGGTCGGAGACCCAGTACTTC
CASSPSGGRSETQYF
>NA|TRBJ2-5|TRBV4-1|16|TRBD2
TGCGCCAGCAGCCAAGAGCTAGCGGGGGATGAAGAGACCCAGTACTTC
CASSQELAGDEETQYF
>NA|TRBJ1-1|TRBV30|14|NA
TGTGCCTGGGGCCTCGGGCAGGTGTCCACTGAAGCTTTCTTT
CAWGLGQVSTEAFF
>NA|TRBJ2-1|TRBV6-5|11|NA
TGTGCCAGCGAAAAGAACAATGAGCAGTTCTTC
CASEKNNEQFF
>NA|TRBJ1-1|TRBV30|12|NA
TGTGCCTGGAGTTCGGTGGCCACTGAAGCTTTCTTT
CAWSSVATEAFF
>NA|TRBJ1-2|TRBV7-8|15|NA
TGTGCCAGCAGCCAAGTACCCCGGGGAGCCTATGGCTACACCTTC
CASSQVPRGAYGYTF
>NA|TRBJ1-5|TRBV2|14|NA
TGTGCCAGCAGTGAATCGGGGTTACGGCAGCCCCAGCATTTT
CASSESGLRQPQHF
>NA|TRBJ2-7|TRBV11-2|12|NA
TGTGCCAGCAGCCCCTTGGCGTTCGAGCAGTACTTC
CASSPLAFEQYF
>NA|TRBJ2-7|TRBV5-6|14|NA
TGTGCCAGCAGCTTGGCAAGGGAGATGTACGAGCAGTACTTC
CASSLAREMYEQYF
>NA|TRBJ2-2|TRBV4-2|12|NA
TGTGCCGGGAGGTCGAACACCGGGGAGCTGTTTTTT
CAGRSNTGELFF
>once|TRBJ2-7|TRBV5-6|13|TRBD1
TGTGCCAGCAGCTTCGGGACAGGGGGCGAGCAGTACTTC
CASSFGTGGEQYF
>NA|TRBJ2-2|TRBV13|16|TRBD2
TGTGCCAGCAGCCCTAGCGGGGAGGGCGTAACCGGGGAGCTGTTTTTT
CASSPSGEGVTGELFF
>few|TRBJ1-6|TRBV6-6|12|NA
TGTGCCAGCAGTGGACTTAATTCACCCCTCCACTTT
CASSGLNSPLHF
>once|TRBJ1-2|TRBV29-1|16|NA
TGCAGCGTTGAGGGACTAAGGGGCGGTAGGGACTATGGCTACACCTTC
CSVEGLRGGRDYGYTF
>few|TRBJ1-2|TRBV5-1|13|TRBD1
TGCGCCAGCAGCTCGACAGGGGGAGGAGGCTACACCTTC
CASSSTGGGGYTF
>few|TRBJ1-2|TRBV29-1|11|TRBD1
TGCAGCGTCCGGACAGGGTGGGGCTACACCTTC
CSVRTGWGYTF
>NA|TRBJ1-4|TRBV28|14|NA
TGTGCCAGCAGTAGACAGGATATCTATGAAAAACTGTTTTTT
CASSRQDIYEKLFF
>NA|TRBJ1-2|TRBV5-6|14|NA
TGTGCCAGCAGCTCGGAGGGACGGAGCTATGGCTACACCTTC
CASSSEGRSYGYTF
>once|TRBJ1-1|TRBV7-8|13|NA
TGTGCCAGCAGCTTAGGGTCCGCCACTGAAGCTTTCTTT
CASSLGSATEAFF
>NA|TRBJ2-1|TRBV27|16|TRBD2
TGTGCCAGCAGTTTCCCGACTAGCGGGGTCTACAATGAGCAGTTCTTC
CASSFPTSGVYNEQFF
>few|TRBJ1-2|TRBV29-1|11|NA
TGCAGCGTGGAGACAGCCTATGGCTACACCTTC
CSVETAYGYTF
>NA|TRBJ1-3|TRBV4-1|19|NA
TGCGCCAGCAGCCAAGATCGAGGATTTAAACCTCGCTCTGGAAACACCATATATTTT
CASSQDRGFKPRSGNTIYF
>NA|TRBJ2-7|TRBV13|12|NA
TGTGCCAGCAGGAAGGGGGTTAGCGAGCAGTACTTC
CASRKGVSEQYF
>NA|TRBJ2-3|TRBV11-2|12|NA
TGTGCCAGCAGCTTAGGTGTAGATACGCAGTATTTT
CASSLGVDTQYF